This passage covers 15 T cell receptor beta chains from one sample sequenced in a study of metastatic and nonmetastatic thyroid tumors. Patients had received no treatment of any kind before thyroid surgery. Via MiXCR, TCRdb re-called the PCR reads. The data show about 70,000 clones, roughly a sixth seen once. The sample was blood. These receptors were collected from a female donor with papillary thyroid cancer or a benign thyroid nodule (not recorded which). Some clones in this sample may be carry-over from other donors' samples.

The table lists this clone with a few counts. This chain uses TRBV5-6 with TRBJ2-5, with no clear D. The germline V gene has CDR1 SGHDT and CDR2 YYEEEE. Trimming removed 0 bases at V and 4 bases at J, with 4 bases between. The CDR3 contains 12 residues. In DNA, the CDR3 is TGTGCCAGCAGCTTGGCTGGAGAGACCCAGTACTTC. It translates to CASSLAGETQYF.

This sequence joins TRBV18 and TRBJ2-7; maybe TRBD1 (6 bases). The CDR3 length is 13 residues. In germline, CDR1 is KGHSH, CDR2 LQKENI. With 5 bases removed from V and 7 bases from J, the gap between germline ends came to 15 bases. CDR3 in DNA: TGTGCCAGCTCATCTTGGGGACAAATGGAGCAGTACTTC. As protein: CASSSWGQMEQYF. The variable domain in full, completed from reference TRBV18 and TRBJ2-7, reads NAGVMQNPRHLVRRRGQEARLRCSPMKGHSHVYWYRQLPEEGLKFMVYLQKENIIDESGMPKERFSAEFPKEGPSILRIQQVVRGDSAAYFCASSSWGQMEQYFGPGTRLTVT.

This clone has a count of ten or more. The genes are TRBV30 and TRBJ1-1; no reliable D call. Per the germline V gene, CDR1 is GTSNPN and CDR2 is SVGIG (reference sequence). The V end was cut by 5 bases, the J end by 0 bases, with 16 bases between. CDR3 length equals 15 residues. The DNA for the CDR3 is TGTGCCTGGGAAGGCACCCTACAGATGAACACTGAAGCTTTCTTT. It translates to CAWEGTLQMNTEAFF.

The sample holds many counts of this clone. The chain uses TRBV20-1 and TRBJ2-7, with 7 positions matching TRBD2. The CDR3 spans 14 residues. The ends lost 2 bases at V and 2 bases at J; junction bases unmatched: 6. The germline CDR1 and CDR2 sequences are DFQATT and SNEGSKA (reference sequence). DNA of the CDR3: TGCAGTGCTAGACCCGGGGGGTTCGCCTACGAGCAGTACTTC. It yields the protein CSARPGGFAYEQYF.

This clone was picked up many times. The J gene is TRBJ1-3, the V gene TRBV30; D gene uncertain. The CDR3 sequence is 11 residues long. The germline CDR1 and CDR2 sequences are GTSNPN and SVGIG (reference sequence). Trimming left V 8 bases short and J 2 bases short, with 7 bases between. As DNA, the CDR3 is TGTGCCCTTGGGCCTGGAAACACCATATATTTT. It translates to CALGPGNTIYF.

This clone has a handful of counts. A junction end diverges from the germline sequence, so it may reflect a read error. This CDR3 is also generated by other DNA sequences in the sample. The chain employs TRBV5-6 and TRBJ2-3; 11 bases match TRBD2. The CDR3 has 17 amino acids. From germline, CDR1 is SGHDT and CDR2 YYEEEE. The DNA for the CDR3 is TGCGCCAGCAGCTTGCCGATAGCGGGAGGGAGCACAGATACGCAGTATTTT. Translated: CASSLPIAGGSTDTQYF.

The chain has TRBV4-2 and TRBJ2-2; D uncertain. This CDR3 has 15 amino acids. Deletions cut 1 base from V and 10 bases from J, with 16 bases between. Germline V CDR1 and CDR2: LGHNA, YNFKEQ. The CDR3 nucleotides are TGTGCCAGCAGCCAAGGAAGGGTCCTGCTCCCGGAGCTGTTTTTT. It translates to CASSQGRVLLPELFF.

This clone was detected only a few times. The chain has TRBV5-4 and TRBJ2-7; D might be TRBD2 (7 bases). Germline-derived CDR1 and CDR2 are SGHNT and YYREEE (reference sequence). This CDR3 is 14 amino acids long. The V gene lost 2 bases and the J gene lost 4 bases, with 13 bases spanning the gap. For the CDR3, the DNA is TGTGCCAGCAGCTTTTACGGGGGGCGTTACGAGCAGTACTTC. Translating it yields CASSFYGGRYEQYF. The whole variable domain, filled in from reference TRBV5-4 and TRBJ2-7, reads ETGVTQSPTHLIKTRGQQVTLRCSSQSGHNTVSWYQQALGQGPQFIFQYYREEENGRGNFPPRFSGLQFPNYSSELNVNALELDDSALYLCASSFYGGRYEQYFGPGTRLTVT.

CDR3 protein: CASSPQGRLVSGEQYF. CDR3 DNA sequence: TGTGCCAGCAGTCCCCAAGGTAGACTAGTATCGGGGGAGCAGTACTTC. This chain joins TRBV11-2 and TRBJ2-7; a possible D gene is TRBD2 (6 bases). The CDR3 covers 16 residues. The ends were cut back, 6 bases at V and 7 bases at J, with 25 bases in the middle. Germline V lookup: CDR1 SGHAT, CDR2 FQNNGV.

The chain combines TRBV19 with TRBJ2-1, with a tentative D call TRBD1 (5 bases). V dropped 5 bases and J dropped 0 bases, with 17 bases sitting between them. The CDR3 is made up of 17 amino acids. Germline V gene lookup returns CDR1 LNHDA and CDR2 SQIVND (reference sequence). The CDR3 DNA reads TGTGCCAGTAGTGACACACTCCCCAGGGTCTCCTACAATGAGCAGTTCTTC. As protein: CASSDTLPRVSYNEQFF.

This clone was found many times. This rearrangement joins TRBV4-1 to TRBJ1-1; D unresolved. The V and J ends lost 5 bases and 1 base respectively, with 14 bases between them. Per the germline V gene, CDR1 is MGHRA and CDR2 is YSYEKL. The CDR3 contains 15 residues. CDR3 DNA sequence: TGCGCCAGCAGCTCGCACGGGGTAGCGAACACTGAAGCTTTCTTT. It translates to CASSSHGVANTEAFF.

This clone was observed many times. The J gene is TRBJ1-1, the V gene TRBV6-1; tentatively, D is TRBD1 (5 bases). CDR1 and CDR2 from the germline V gene are MNHNS and SASEGT. Trimming took 3 bases from V and 4 from J, leaving 9 bases between them. This CDR3 comprises 13 residues. CDR3 loop: CASSDRAGTEAFF. CDR3 DNA: TGTGCCAGCAGTGACAGGGCGGGCACTGAAGCTTTCTTT.

This clone has a count of ten or more. The chain employs TRBV27 and TRBJ1-2, with a weak D call TRBD1 (5 bases). The CDR3 contains 11 residues. V lost 5 bases and J lost 9, with 10 bases in between. CDR1 MNHEY and CDR2 SMNVEV come from the germline V gene (reference sequence). CDR3 coding DNA: TGTGCCAGCAGTGGGGGTAATAGCTACACCTTC. Its translation: CASSGGNSYTF.

This clone was seen at least ten times. The chain combines TRBV5-1 with TRBJ2-3; TRBD2 agrees at 7 bases. Germline V CDR1 and CDR2: SGHRS, YFSETQ. This CDR3 spans 13 amino acids. After removal of 8 bases from V and 6 bases from J, the junction contained 9 bases not matched to a gene. The CDR3, as DNA: TGCGCCAGTTGGGACTATCCCTCGGATACGCAGTATTTT. Protein product: CASWDYPSDTQYF. Complete variable domain (other parts from reference TRBV5-1 and TRBJ2-3): KAGVTQTPRYLIKTRGQQVTLSCSPISGHRSVSWYQQTPGQGLQFLFEYFSETQRNKGNFPGRFSGRQFSNSRSEMNVSTLELGDSALYLCASWDYPSDTQYFGPGTRLTVL.

With respect to this clone: A much bigger clone sits one base away, suggesting this may be a read error. Different DNA sequences within this sample yield the same CDR3. The chain has TRBV7-7 and TRBJ2-4; 9 bases are a match to TRBD1. This CDR3 spans 16 amino acids. CDR1 and CDR2 from the germline V gene are SSHAT and FNYEAQ (reference sequence). The CDR3, as DNA: TGTGCTAGCAGCCCCACAAGCCGGGACAGGGCATACATTCAGTACTTC. Protein: CASSPTSRDRAYIQYF.